This is a list of T cell receptor beta chains from one sample in a study of regulatory T cells in long-lasting Graves disease. TCRdb used MiXCR to reprocess the multiplex PCR reads, holding one entry per CDR3 protein. The sample lists about 470,000 distinct CDR3 sequences, 20% seen once, with 6.5% to 10% in the top ten. Sequenced material: peripheral blood mononuclear cells (PBMCs), taken when the disease was refractory, from a patient treated with antithyroid drugs. The receptor source for this set is a female donor with Graves disease. The CDR3 runs from the conserved cysteine through the conserved F or W.

J gene	V gene	CDR3 protein
TRBJ2-7	TRBV7-2	CASSSRRGPYEQYF
TRBJ2-5	TRBV12-3/TRBV12-4	CASSWGTGKGTQYF
TRBJ2-7	TRBV11-2	CASTLLGGTRSYEQYF
TRBJ2-4	TRBV5-1	CASSLVPGKAKNIQYF
TRBJ2-1	TRBV28	CASSQGRREVSEQFF
TRBJ1-4	TRBV6-1	CASNFRGTYEKLFF
TRBJ2-5	TRBV2	CASDGFGGRAGETQYF
TRBJ2-7	TRBV11-2	CASSPTGQDFYEQYF
TRBJ1-6	TRBV30	CAWSGDQNSPLHF
TRBJ1-1	TRBV18	CASSPRPQVNTEAFF
TRBJ1-1	TRBV20-1	CSAQGNTEAFF
TRBJ2-3	TRBV5-6	CASSFADGQGGDTQYF
TRBJ2-2	TRBV10-3	CATRGRAGNTGELFF
TRBJ1-3	TRBV6-2/TRBV6-3	CASSYSGQLGGTIYF
TRBJ2-2	TRBV6-1	CASSAYLLTGELFF
TRBJ1-2	TRBV7-2	CASSPIGHSNYGYTF
TRBJ2-7	TRBV28	CASSLISWTPIGSEQYF
TRBJ1-2	TRBV11-1	CASSEGSGYGYTF
TRBJ2-5	TRBV9	CASSVGGPGQGILWETQYF
TRBJ1-1	TRBV5-1	CASSPRQGKNTEAFF
TRBJ2-5	TRBV7-9	CASTGPGQGYETQYF
TRBJ2-5	TRBV19	CASTGFGETQYF
TRBJ2-5	TRBV2	CASSEREAKKETQYF
TRBJ2-2	TRBV7-6	CASSLEVLAGELFF
TRBJ1-1	TRBV2	CASSEALLGGRMNTEAFF
TRBJ2-5	TRBV10-3	CAISDSTGGFQETQYF
TRBJ2-7	TRBV9	CASSVGGEQYF
TRBJ2-2	TRBV6-5	CASSSSGDTGELFF
TRBJ2-5	TRBV11-1	CASSLGSSGETQYF